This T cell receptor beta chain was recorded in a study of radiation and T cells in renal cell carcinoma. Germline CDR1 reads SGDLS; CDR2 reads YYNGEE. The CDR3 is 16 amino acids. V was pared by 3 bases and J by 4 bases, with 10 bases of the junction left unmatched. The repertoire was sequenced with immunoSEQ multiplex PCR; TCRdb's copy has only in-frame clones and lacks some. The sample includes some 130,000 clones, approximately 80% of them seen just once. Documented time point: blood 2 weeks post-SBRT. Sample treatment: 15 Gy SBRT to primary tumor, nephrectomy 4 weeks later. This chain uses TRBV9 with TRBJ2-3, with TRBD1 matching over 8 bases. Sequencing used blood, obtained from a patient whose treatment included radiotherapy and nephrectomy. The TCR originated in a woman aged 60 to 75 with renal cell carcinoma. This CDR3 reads CASSADAGQDPDTQYF. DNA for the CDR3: TGTGCCAGCAGCGCGGACGCGGGACAGGATCCAGATACGCAGTATTTT.